Each of the 26 T cell receptor beta chains below was sequenced from the same sample in a study of beta chain features in type 1 diabetes (dated by TCRdb to between 2017 and 2018). What the work shows at the level of the full study, not this receptor alone: In all four CD4+ subsets, TCRB CDR3 length was moderately but significantly shorter in type 1 diabetes patients.

No antigen has been identified for these receptors. The library was made by the immunoSEQ multiplex PCR assay. All of the isolated RNA was reverse transcribed with the High Capacity cDNA Reverse Transcription Kit, so expressed TCRB transcripts were sequenced. TCRdb took this table from immuneACCESS and kept in-frame rearrangements with V and J called. Such tables lack part of the clones; where checked against another copy, unresolved V genes explain under half of the gap, and the rest is unexplained. Here the sample has 250,000 to 300,000 clones; roughly 13% occur a single time. Around 0.016% of the sample goes to the ten largest clones. The specimen was naive CD4+ T cells from blood. The cell subset or site tag for this specimen amounts to: true naive CD4+ T cells. Receptors originate from a man under 40 with type 1 diabetes.

This clone was seen a handful of times. The chain couples TRBV6-6 to TRBJ2-1; 11 bases fit TRBD2. V lost 6 bases and J lost 4; bases outside the gene matches: 2. Germline CDR1 is MNHNY and CDR2 is SVGAGI (reference sequence). This CDR3 contains 14 residues. In DNA form, the CDR3 reads TGTGCCAGCAGAGGACTAGCGGGTTACAATGAGCAGTTCTTC. This encodes CASRGLAGYNEQFF.

The CDR3 region has the DNA TGTGCCAGCAGCTTCCGACTAACCTTCTCCTACGAGCAGTACTTC. The encoded protein is CASSFRLTFSYEQYF. V is TRBV7-2 and J is TRBJ2-7, with D possibly being TRBD2 (5 bases). The CDR3 spans 15 residues. Germline CDR1 reads SGHTA; CDR2 reads FQGNSA. V lost 3 bases, J lost 0 bases, and 12 bases lay in between.

This clone came up a few times. The V call is TRBV7-3, the J call TRBJ2-3, with TRBD2 identical over 7 bases. With V trimmed by 2 bases and J by 7 bases, 6 bases remained unmatched. The CDR3 has 14 residues. Germline CDR1 and CDR2: SGHTA and FQGTGA. CDR3 residues: CASSLEASGNTQYF. DNA of the CDR3: TGTGCCAGCAGCTTAGAGGCTAGCGGAAATACGCAGTATTTT.

This chain connects TRBV10-3 to TRBJ2-3; tentatively, D is TRBD2 (5 bases). CDR1 is ENHRY, CDR2 SYGVKD, per germline. The CDR3 runs 14 residues. V was trimmed by 4 bases and J by 4 bases, leaving 12 bases between them. CDR3 in amino acids: CAISGVLRADTQYF. The CDR3 nucleotides read TGTGCCATCAGTGGGGTGTTGCGGGCAGATACGCAGTATTTT.

CDR3 in DNA: TGTGCCAGCAGCCGCAGGTCATATAGCTCCTACAATGAGCAGTTCTTC. Protein sequence: CASSRRSYSSYNEQFF. The V and J genes are TRBV4-2 and TRBJ2-1; D is undetermined. The CDR3 consists of 16 residues. V was clipped by 4 bases and J by 0 bases, with 13 bases between them. Germline V gene data show CDR1 as LGHNA and CDR2 as YNFKEQ.

The chain recombines TRBV28 with TRBJ2-7, with TRBD1 matching over 12 bases. Germline V gene sequence: CDR1 MDHEN, CDR2 SYDVKM. The trim removed 8 bases at V and 11 bases at J, leaving 13 bases unmatched. The CDR3 sequence is 14 residues long. CDR3 sequence (DNA): TGTGCCAGCCTTGGGACAGGGGGCCCCTCTAGTGAGTACTTC. This sequence encodes CASLGTGGPSSEYF.

This clone showed up just a few times. The sample holds other DNA sequences that translate to the same CDR3. The V call is TRBV19, the J call TRBJ1-1, with unresolved D. The germline CDR1 and CDR2 sequences are LNHDA and SQIVND (reference sequence). The CDR3 is 14 amino acids. Trimming removed 1 base at V and 2 bases at J, with 8 bases between. The CDR3 nucleotides read TGTGCCAGTAGTATAGTCGGAGGAAACACTGAAGCTTTCTTT. Its translation is CASSIVGGNTEAFF.

This clone was detected only a few times. The V call is TRBV5-1, the J call TRBJ2-2; D is perhaps TRBD2 (5 bases). CDR1 and CDR2 (germline): SGHRS, YFSETQ. V shed 3 bases and J shed 7 bases, with 13 bases lying between them. The CDR3 spans 14 residues. For the CDR3, the DNA is TGCGCCAGCAGCTCACTAGTTGTAGGCGGGGAGCTGTTTTTT. Translated, it gives CASSSLVVGGELFF.

This clone was detected a few times. The V call is TRBV5-1, the J call TRBJ2-1, with 8 bases lining up with TRBD2. Trimming removed 0 bases from V and 8 bases from J; junction bases left unmatched: 7. This CDR3 region has 15 residues. Germline loops: CDR1 SGHRS, CDR2 YFSETQ. The CDR3 bases are TGCGCCAGCAGCTTGGCCGCGCGGGGGGTCGATGAGCAGTTCTTC. Its protein product is CASSLAARGVDEQFF.

The rearrangement uses TRBV27 and TRBJ2-5, with D tentatively TRBD2 (5 bases). The CDR3 totals 15 residues. V was pared by 6 bases and J by 5 bases, with 19 bases between. In germline, CDR1 is MNHEY, CDR2 SMNVEV (reference sequence). CDR3 in DNA: TGTGCCAGCAGAAGGACTTTTACGACTGGGGAGACCCAGTACTTC. Amino acids: CASRRTFTTGETQYF.

The chain uses TRBV19 and TRBJ2-1; 7 bases map to TRBD2. There are 16 residues in the CDR3. The J segment lost 10 bases and the V segment lost 6 bases, leaving 18 bases of the junction unmatched. Germline lookup yields CDR1 LNHDA and CDR2 SQIVND (reference sequence). The CDR3 loop is CASSPTRRGGFREQFF. For the CDR3, the DNA is TGTGCCAGTAGCCCTACTAGGCGGGGAGGGTTCAGGGAGCAGTTCTTC. The full variable domain, with the rest looked up from reference TRBV19 and TRBJ2-1, is DGGITQSPKYLFRKEGQNVTLSCEQNLNHDAMYWYRQDPGQGLRLIYYSQIVNDFQKGDIAEGYSVSREKKESFPLTVTSAQKNPTAFYLCASSPTRRGGFREQFFGPGTRLTVL.

This chain uses TRBV7-8 with TRBJ2-1; a weak D match, TRBD1 (5 bases). The CDR3 covers 15 residues. The germline V and J ends were trimmed by 4 bases and 15 bases, with 25 bases remaining between them. The germline CDR1 and CDR2 sequences are SGHVS and FQNEAQ. The CDR3 nucleotides read TGTGCCAGCAGCTCCAAATCCCGCGCCACAGGCGTCGCGTTCTTC. Residues: CASSSKSRATGVAFF.

This clone showed up just a few times. The gene calls are TRBV11-2 and TRBJ2-3; 10 bases map to TRBD2. Trimming took 4 bases from V and 4 from J; bases not matched to a gene: 5. The CDR3 has 15 residues. Germline V gene data show CDR1 as SGHAT and CDR2 as FQNNGV. CDR3 sequence reads: CASSSRGTSADTQYF. CDR3 bases: TGTGCCAGCAGCTCCCGCGGGACTAGCGCAGATACGCAGTATTTT.

The V call is TRBV5-6, the J call TRBJ2-5; D is possibly TRBD2 (7 bases). The CDR3 has 14 residues. With 6 bases removed from V and 1 base from J, the gap between germline ends came to 13 bases. Germline lookup yields CDR1 SGHDT and CDR2 YYEEEE. CDR3 sequence: CASKGGTLQETQYF. CDR3 nucleotide sequence: TGTGCCAGCAAGGGGGGGACGCTCCAAGAGACCCAGTACTTC.

The chain joins TRBV28 to TRBJ2-6, with TRBD2 matching 9 bases. Per the germline V gene, CDR1 is MDHEN and CDR2 is SYDVKM. This CDR3 contains 17 residues. The junction had 4 bases not matched to a gene; V was cut back by 3 bases and J by 1 base. The CDR3 region has the DNA TGTGCCAGCAGTTTGGGACTAGCTTTTTCTGGGGCCAACGTCCTGACTTTC. This codes for CASSLGLAFSGANVLTF.

The V gene is TRBV25-1, the J gene TRBJ2-4; D possibly corresponds to TRBD1 (6 bases). This CDR3 is 17 amino acids long. Germline CDR1 MGHDK, CDR2 SYGVNS. The V end lost 1 base, the J end lost 2 bases, and 15 bases lay between the germline ends. The CDR3 sequence: CASSESYAGATKNIQYF. In nucleotides, the CDR3 is TGTGCCAGCAGTGAATCCTACGCAGGGGCCACCAAAAACATTCAGTACTTC.

The genes are TRBV29-1 and TRBJ2-7, with D possibly TRBD2 on 7 matching bases. Germline-derived CDR1 and CDR2 are SQVTM and ANQGSEA. Between the trimmed V and J ends, which lost 5 bases and 9 bases, there was a span of 20 bases. The CDR3 has 13 residues. DNA of the CDR3: TGCAGCGTTAAGGGGGGAGGGCAGGGAGGGCAGTACTTC. Translating gives CSVKGGGQGGQYF.

This chain connects TRBV28 to TRBJ2-7; D may be TRBD2 (5 bases). The V and J ends lost 6 bases and 5 bases respectively, with 11 bases between them. Germline values: CDR1 MDHEN, CDR2 SYDVKM. CDR3 length: 12 amino acids. CDR3 DNA: TGTGCCAGCAGCCTCATTAGCGACGAGCAGTACTTC. Translating gives CASSLISDEQYF.

This chain uses TRBV29-1 with TRBJ1-1; tentatively, D is TRBD1 (6 bases). The germline V gene encodes CDR1 SQVTM and CDR2 ANQGSEA. Between the trimmed V and J ends, which lost 6 bases and 11 bases, there was a span of 22 bases. This CDR3 comprises 13 residues. CDR3 DNA: TGCAGCGTCACGGGACAAGGTCCAGAGTATGCTTTCTTT. This sequence encodes CSVTGQGPEYAFF.

V usage is TRBV5-4 and J usage is TRBJ1-2, with a weak D call TRBD1 (5 bases). Trimming removed 4 bases from V and 4 bases from J, with 23 bases in between. The CDR3 contains 17 residues. From germline, CDR1 is SGHNT and CDR2 YYREEE (reference sequence). In DNA, the CDR3 is TGTGCCAGCAGCCCCGGGACGAACTCTGGAGGGGTCTATGGCTACACCTTC. Amino acids: CASSPGTNSGGVYGYTF.

This clone has just a few counts. V and J are TRBV9 and TRBJ2-1, with D maybe TRBD2 (6 bases). Trimming removed 0 bases from V and 3 bases from J, with 10 bases in between. Germline V gene lookup returns CDR1 SGDLS and CDR2 YYNGEE. The CDR3 runs to 15 residues. Written as DNA, the CDR3 is TGTGCCAGCAGCGTAGGGGGTAGCGGCTACAATGAGCAGTTCTTC. Translated: CASSVGGSGYNEQFF.

The chain carries TRBV6-4 and TRBJ2-1, with a tentative D call TRBD2 (6 bases). The CDR3 contains 15 residues. Deletions cut 5 bases from V and 5 bases from J, with 16 bases between. Germline CDR1 MRHNA, CDR2 SNTAGT. CDR3 nucleotide sequence: TGTGCCAGCAGTCCGCTAGCGCAAGTGAACAATGAGCAGTTCTTC. Protein: CASSPLAQVNNEQFF.

CDR3 in DNA: TGTGCCAGCTCCACCGGACTAGTGGGAGGGTTAGCCAAAAACATTCAGTACTTC. Protein sequence: CASSTGLVGGLAKNIQYF. The J gene is TRBJ2-4, the V gene TRBV27; 7 positions agree with TRBD2. The V gene's germline CDR1 is MNHEY and CDR2 SMNVEV (reference sequence). V lost 8 bases, J lost 0 bases, and 16 bases stayed unmatched. This CDR3 region has 18 residues.

The chain employs TRBV5-1 and TRBJ2-1, with 7 nucleotides matching TRBD2. The V gene end was trimmed by 0 bases and the J gene end by 0 bases; junction bases not matched to a gene: 3. In germline, CDR1 is SGHRS, CDR2 YFSETQ. This CDR3 has 16 amino acids. CDR3 bases: TGCGCCAGCAGCTTGGCGCGCGGGAGCTCCTACAATGAGCAGTTCTTC. Amino acids: CASSLARGSSYNEQFF. Based on the CDR3 plus reference TRBV5-1 and TRBJ2-1, the full variable domain is KAGVTQTPRYLIKTRGQQVTLSCSPISGHRSVSWYQQTPGQGLQFLFEYFSETQRNKGNFPGRFSGRQFSNSRSEMNVSTLELGDSALYLCASSLARGSSYNEQFFGPGTRLTVL.

In this sample, this clone turned up a few times. The chain couples TRBV9 to TRBJ2-1; 9 bases map to TRBD2. The CDR3 is 16 amino acids. V trimming: 4 bases; J trimming: 4 bases; junction bases outside the gene matches: 9. Germline CDR1 reads SGDLS; CDR2 reads YYNGEE. CDR3 DNA: TGTGCCAGCAGCCCGGGGACTAGCAGACCTTACAATGAGCAGTTCTTC. It yields the protein CASSPGTSRPYNEQFF.

In this sample, this clone turned up a few times. This rearrangement joins TRBV27 to TRBJ2-7, with 10 bases that match TRBD1. V was clipped by 4 bases and J by 0 bases; unmatched bases: 9. The germline V gene encodes CDR1 MNHEY and CDR2 SMNVEV (reference sequence). This CDR3 region has 17 residues. The CDR3 sequence is CASSSLPRTGGSYEQYF. CDR3 in DNA: TGTGCCAGCAGTTCTCTCCCGCGGACAGGGGGCTCCTACGAGCAGTACTTC.